This TCR beta chain was recorded in a study of T cells in Graves' hyperthyroidism and ophthalmopathy. Reasons for excluding patients were uncontrolled infection, other autoimmune disease, pregnancy or lactation. Whole-study results and caveats: Most expanded thyroid clonotypes above 0.001 also appeared in blood.

This CDR3 is 13 amino acids long. Germline V CDR1 and CDR2: SGHRS, YFSETQ. Trimming took off 3 bases at V and 5 bases at J, with 8 bases between the two ends. This clonotype appeared many times. What it binds is not known. TCR beta CDR3 regions were amplified from RNA. With the HTBI primer set, the TCR CDR3 went through a first round of RT-PCR. Each CDR3 protein is one row after TCRdb ran MiXCR on the multiplex PCR reads. The sample consists of 300,000 to 450,000 distinct CDR3 sequences, under 20% of them appearing once. The chain carries TRBV5-1 and TRBJ1-4; D gene unclear. The clonotype was recovered from a man between 18 and 35 years old with Graves' ophthalmopathy. The source material was blood. The CDR3 region is CASSSLGNEKLFF. In DNA form, the CDR3 reads TGCGCCAGCAGCTCGTTAGGGAATGAAAAACTGTTTTTT.